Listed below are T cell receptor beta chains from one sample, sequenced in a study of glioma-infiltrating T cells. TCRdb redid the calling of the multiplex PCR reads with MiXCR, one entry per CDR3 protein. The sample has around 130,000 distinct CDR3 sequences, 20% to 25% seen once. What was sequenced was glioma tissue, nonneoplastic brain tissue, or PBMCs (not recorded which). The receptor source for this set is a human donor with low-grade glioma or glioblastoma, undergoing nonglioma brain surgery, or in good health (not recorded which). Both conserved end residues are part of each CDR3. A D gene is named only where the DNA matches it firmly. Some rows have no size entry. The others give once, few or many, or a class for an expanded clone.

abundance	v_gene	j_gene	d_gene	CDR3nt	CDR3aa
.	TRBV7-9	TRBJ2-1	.	TGTGCCAGCAGCTTAGGGGATCGTCCGGGGGCCCTTAAGAATGAGCAGTTCTTC	CASSLGDRPGALKNEQFF
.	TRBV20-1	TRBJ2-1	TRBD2	TGCAGTGCTAGAGATGGGGGGGTTGGTCACAATGAGCAGTTCTTC	CSARDGGVGHNEQFF
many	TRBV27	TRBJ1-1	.	TGTGCCAGCAGTTTATCTGGGGTTGTGAGCACTGAAGCTTTCTTT	CASSLSGVVSTEAFF
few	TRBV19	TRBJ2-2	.	TGTGCCAGTAGTATAGAACTCTATCCGGGACCCCCCGACACCGGGGAGCTGTTTTTT	CASSIELYPGPPDTGELFF
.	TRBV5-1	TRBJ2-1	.	TGCGCCAGCAGCTTGCTAGAGTCGAATGAGCAGTTCTTC	CASSLLESNEQFF
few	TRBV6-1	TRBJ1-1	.	TGTGCCAGCCAAGGCTCGCTCGGGGTTCGGAACACTGAAGCTTTCTTT	CASQGSLGVRNTEAFF
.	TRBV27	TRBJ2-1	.	TGTGCCACCAGTGACCCGACCCAGGCAGCCTCCTACAATGAGCAGTTCTTC	CATSDPTQAASYNEQFF
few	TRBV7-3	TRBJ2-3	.	TGTGCCAGCAGCTTCACGGGGGGCGGGGCAGATACGCAGTATTTT	CASSFTGGGADTQYF
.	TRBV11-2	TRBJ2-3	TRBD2	TGTGCCAGCAGCTTGGATTTAGCGGGGGGGAGAGATACGCAGTATTTT	CASSLDLAGGRDTQYF
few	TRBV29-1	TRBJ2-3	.	TGCAGCGTCGTAGGTAAAATTCCCACAGATACGCAGTATTTT	CSVVGKIPTDTQYF
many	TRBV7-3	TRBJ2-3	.	TGTGCCAGCAGCTCTGCCTACACAGATACGCAGTATTTT	CASSSAYTDTQYF
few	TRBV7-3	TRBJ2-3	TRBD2	TGTGCCAGCAGCGGTAGCGGGGGGGTCACAGATACGCAGTATTTT	CASSGSGGVTDTQYF
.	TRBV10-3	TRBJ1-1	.	TGTGCCATCAGTGAGTCTGGGGGCAGCACTGAAGCTTTCTTT	CAISESGGSTEAFF
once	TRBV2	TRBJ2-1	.	TGTGCCAGCAACGCCCGACAGGACAATGAGCAGTTCTTC	CASNARQDNEQFF
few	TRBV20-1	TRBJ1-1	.	TGCAGTGCTAGTGGGGGGGGAGGCGGAATGTACACTGAAGCTTTCTTT	CSASGGGGGMYTEAFF
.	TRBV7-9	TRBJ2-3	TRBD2	TGTGCCAGCAGCTGGAGCGGGGGGGCGAGAAATACGCAGTATTTT	CASSWSGGARNTQYF
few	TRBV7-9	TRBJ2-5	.	TGTGCCAGCAGCACTAGTTTCCTCGGACTAGAGACCCAGTACTTC	CASSTSFLGLETQYF
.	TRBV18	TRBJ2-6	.	TGTGCCAGCTCACCACCAGGGACACTTGGGGCCAACGTCCTGACTTTC	CASSPPGTLGANVLTF
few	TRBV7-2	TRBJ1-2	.	TGTGCCAGCAGCTTACGGCCCGGGCGGGACTATGGCTACACCTTC	CASSLRPGRDYGYTF
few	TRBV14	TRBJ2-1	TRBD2	TGTGCCAGCAGCCGAAATAGCGGGGGGGCAAATGAGCAGTTCTTC	CASSRNSGGANEQFF
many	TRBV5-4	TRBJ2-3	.	TGTGCCAGCAGCTTGCCACGGGACCCAGCTGGAAATACGCAGTATTTT	CASSLPRDPAGNTQYF
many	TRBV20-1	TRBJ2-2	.	TGCAGTGCCCCCAAGGGGCTAAACACCGGGGAGCTGTTTTTT	CSAPKGLNTGELFF
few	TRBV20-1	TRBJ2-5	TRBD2	TGCAGTGCTAGAGAAACACTAGCGCGGTACCAAGAGACCCAGTACTTC	CSARETLARYQETQYF
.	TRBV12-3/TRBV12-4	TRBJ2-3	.	TGTGCCAGCAGTTTCCCCCCGCACGATACGCAGTATTTT	CASSFPPHDTQYF
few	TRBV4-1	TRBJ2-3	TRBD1	TGCGCCAGCAGCCCCGGACAGGCCACAGATACGCAGTATTTT	CASSPGQATDTQYF
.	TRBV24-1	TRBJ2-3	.	TGTGCCACCAGTGAGCCGGCTGGGCCTAGAACGCAGTATTTT	CATSEPAGPRTQYF
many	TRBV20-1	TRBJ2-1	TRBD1	TGCAGTGCGTCGGACAGGGGCGTTTCTGAGCAGTTCTTC	CSASDRGVSEQFF
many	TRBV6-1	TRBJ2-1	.	TGTGCCAGCAGTCAGGACAGCATCCAGCAGTTCTTC	CASSQDSIQQFF